The rows below give T cell receptor beta chains drawn from one sample of a study of T cells in Graves' hyperthyroidism and ophthalmopathy. Using its own MiXCR run on the multiplex PCR reads, TCRdb lists one record per CDR3 protein. This table has roughly 300,000 distinct CDR3 sequences, 25% to 30% appearing once. What was sequenced was blood. Receptors originate from a middle-aged man with Graves' hyperthyroidism that later progressed to Graves' ophthalmopathy. The CDR3 runs from the conserved cysteine through the conserved F or W. The order of the fields is D gene, V gene, J gene, CDR3 protein. The D gene is left open where the match is weak.

d_gene: .
v_gene: TRBV28
j_gene: TRBJ1-1
CDR3aa: CASSFLEVSEAFF

d_gene: .
v_gene: TRBV7-2
j_gene: TRBJ1-3
CDR3aa: CASSRGPLSGNTIYF

d_gene: .
v_gene: TRBV3-1
j_gene: TRBJ1-1
CDR3aa: CASSQVWGENTEAFF

d_gene: .
v_gene: TRBV28
j_gene: TRBJ2-7
CDR3aa: CASSLSVSRGQYF

d_gene: TRBD2
v_gene: TRBV29-1
j_gene: TRBJ2-7
CDR3aa: CSVGLAGPYEQYF

d_gene: TRBD2
v_gene: TRBV29-1
j_gene: TRBJ2-7
CDR3aa: CSVGTSGSREQYF

d_gene: .
v_gene: TRBV18
j_gene: TRBJ1-5
CDR3aa: CASSPRGASQPQHF

d_gene: .
v_gene: TRBV12-3/TRBV12-4
j_gene: TRBJ2-1
CDR3aa: CASSLRSGSYNEQFF

d_gene: .
v_gene: TRBV6-2/TRBV6-3
j_gene: TRBJ1-2
CDR3aa: CASSPETSSYGYTF

d_gene: .
v_gene: TRBV6-2/TRBV6-3
j_gene: TRBJ2-7
CDR3aa: CASSPHRDISYEQYF

d_gene: TRBD2
v_gene: TRBV28
j_gene: TRBJ2-5
CDR3aa: CASTSTGRERKETQYF

d_gene: TRBD2
v_gene: TRBV4-1
j_gene: TRBJ2-7
CDR3aa: CASSPNFSGSSYEQYF

d_gene: .
v_gene: TRBV6-2/TRBV6-3
j_gene: TRBJ2-2
CDR3aa: CASSTPLGGGELFF

d_gene: .
v_gene: TRBV28
j_gene: TRBJ1-5
CDR3aa: CASSPKGSSNQPQHF

d_gene: TRBD1
v_gene: TRBV19
j_gene: TRBJ1-2
CDR3aa: CASTDREWYGYTF

d_gene: TRBD1
v_gene: TRBV24-1
j_gene: TRBJ2-2
CDR3aa: CATSDFGTDTGELFF